This T cell receptor beta chain stems from a study of response to subunit inactivated influenza vaccine. Between the trimmed V and J ends, which lost 5 bases and 4 bases, there was a span of 12 bases. This CDR3 has 14 amino acids. Looked up from germline, CDR1 is MDHEN and CDR2 is SYDVKM. TCRdb reprocessed the RT-PCR reads with MiXCR, giving one entry per CDR3 protein. The sample consists of hundreds of thousands of distinct CDR3 sequences, approximately 11% of them appearing once. There are a few counts of this clonotype. Its antigen is unidentified. The study's findings and limits: It was suggested by the authors that few new T cells are recruited by each seasonal influenza vaccination.

The starting material was PBMCs from blood, obtained roughly 6 weeks after vaccination. This chain connects TRBV28 to TRBJ1-5, with D uncertain. The clonotype comes from a man aged 50-59 years who received an inactivated influenza vaccine. The CDR3 spells CASSPMDGNQPQHF. The DNA for the CDR3 is TGTGCCAGCAGTCCTATGGACGGGAATCAGCCCCAGCATTTT.